These T cell receptor beta chains were read from a single sample in a study of T cell responses to AZD1222 COVID-19 vaccine. TCRdb's table, derived via immunoSEQ multiplex PCR, lists solely in-frame clones and lacks some. The table has some 150,000 clones, 85% seen once. This specimen was peripheral blood, taken 28 days after the second dose of the MenACWY control vaccine. The receptor set was obtained from an adult who received the MenACWY meningococcal vaccine as a control. The CDR3 runs from the conserved cysteine through the conserved F or W.

v_call cdr3_aa
TRBV15 CATSSLRQGANQPQHF
TRBV9 CASSAPGTAANEQFF
TRBV5-1 CASTLQDFSYYNEQFF
TRBV29-1 CSVARSNEKLFF
TRBV28 CASSNGRLSGAYTF
TRBV2 CASRKTGGDQPQHF
TRBV11-3 CASSLGAGGFYNEQFF
TRBV10-1 CASSDPPGNTIYF
TRBV7-6 CASSAGQGSVYPLHF
TRBV19 CASSIGTGSVRGAFF
TRBV2 CASSEARGAISNQPQHF
TRBV5-1 CASSLGDGHFEAFF
TRBV19 CASSIGRVRNTEAFF
TRBV29-1 CSVVRGTNEKLFF
TRBV5-1 CASSELHYNEQFF
TRBV2 CASSERGQGGQPQHF
TRBV6-2/TRBV6-3 CASSPGYGYTF
TRBV7-2 CASSLKPFGGAYQETQYF
TRBV6-5 CASSYPEGAWTPLHF
TRBV5-1 CASSLGTARSYTF
TRBV7-8 CASSFYSGNGNEQFF
TRBV18 CASSPSRDEQYF
TRBV27 CASSLRGPVQPQHF
TRBV19 CASSINMDPSGNTIYF
TRBV5-1 CASSSGTGIAEAFF
TRBV14 CASSQGVGAGTEAFF
TRBV7-8 CASSPGLAGSYEQYF
TRBV5-1 CASRPMGSGGSNYNEQFF
TRBV6-1 CASSDDDRGQASVYEQYF
TRBV11-3 CASSFALAGGNEQFF
TRBV29-1 CSVLGGTGNYNEQFF
TRBV7-2 CASSRGGTAGDTQYF
TRBV27 CASSSGAKAFF
TRBV5-4 CASSLSDQETQYF
TRBV29-1 CSVWAKAEAFF